These 12 T cell receptor beta chains originate from one sample sequenced in a study of shared clonotypes between healthy human individuals. Only in-frame clones appear in the TCRdb table, and some are missing; sequencing was by immunoSEQ multiplex PCR. The data contain millions of clones, 85% to 95% of them singletons. The sample was naive CD4+ T cells sorted from blood. Subset given: CD45RA+ positively selected. These receptors were taken from a man between 18 and 29 years old in good health.

The chain uses TRBV5-1 and TRBJ1-6, with D maybe TRBD1 (5 bases). Per the germline V gene, CDR1 is SGHRS and CDR2 is YFSETQ. Trimming took off 1 base at V and 7 bases at J, with 12 bases between the two ends. The CDR3 length is 15 residues. The CDR3 region is CASSLSGSRNSPLHF. The CDR3 region has the DNA TGCGCCAGCAGCTTGTCAGGGTCGAGAAATTCACCCCTCCACTTT.

This chain joins TRBV18 and TRBJ2-7; perhaps TRBD1 as D (6 bases). The CDR3 is made up of 16 amino acids. CDR1 is KGHSH and CDR2 is LQKENI in the germline V gene. V was pared by 8 bases and J by 0 bases, with 20 bases between. DNA of the CDR3: TGTGCCAGCCAAGTTAACAGGGAAAGTACCTCCTACGAGCAGTACTTC. The encoded protein is CASQVNRESTSYEQYF.

V is TRBV7-2 and J is TRBJ1-6, with D possibly TRBD1 on 6 matching bases. CDR1 and CDR2 from the germline V gene are SGHTA and FQGNSA. The CDR3 is 16 residues long. V dropped 5 bases and J dropped 10 bases, with 21 bases sitting between them. The CDR3: CASSLYGSGVGSPLHF. As DNA, the CDR3 is TGTGCCAGCAGCCTCTACGGCTCAGGGGTAGGCTCACCCCTCCACTTT. The whole variable domain, filled in from reference TRBV7-2 and TRBJ1-6, reads GAGVSQSPSNKVTEKGKDVELRCDPISGHTALYWYRQSLGQGLEFLIYFQGNSAPDKSGLPSDRFSAERTGGSVSTLTIQRTQQEDSAVYLCASSLYGSGVGSPLHFGNGTRLTVT.

This chain uses TRBV4-1 with TRBJ2-2; D gene uncertain. There are 15 residues in the CDR3. V shed 1 base and J shed 5 bases, with 11 bases lying between them. The germline gives CDR1 MGHRA, CDR2 YSYEKL. CDR3 in DNA: TGCGCCAGCAGCCAAGGAAACTTCCTGACCGGGGAGCTGTTTTTT. Translating gives CASSQGNFLTGELFF.

This chain joins TRBV7-6 and TRBJ1-5; D perhaps matches TRBD1 (5 bases). Per the germline V gene, CDR1 is SGHVS and CDR2 is FNYEAQ. The CDR3 runs 16 residues. V dropped 5 bases and J dropped 1 base, with 15 bases sitting between them. The CDR3 nucleotides read TGTGCCAGCAGCCTCCGGGCTTCAGGGAGCAATCAGCCCCAGCATTTT. This codes for CASSLRASGSNQPQHF.

The CDR3 spells CASSDSAGTEAFF. In nucleotides, the CDR3 is TGTGCCAGCAGCGACTCAGCCGGGACTGAAGCTTTCTTT. The chain is built from TRBV9 and TRBJ1-1; D unresolved. Germline values: CDR1 SGDLS, CDR2 YYNGEE. The CDR3 totals 13 residues. V gave up 3 bases and J gave up 5 bases, with 11 bases separating them.

In its sample, this clone was seen once. The chain combines TRBV7-2 with TRBJ2-3; possibly TRBD2 for D (6 bases). V lost 0 bases and J lost 2, with 21 bases in between. Per the germline V gene, CDR1 is SGHTA and CDR2 is FQGNSA. CDR3 length: 19 residues. CDR3 amino acids: CASSLAKVGSGAFTDTQYF. The CDR3 DNA is TGTGCCAGCAGCTTAGCAAAAGTCGGGAGCGGAGCCTTCACAGATACGCAGTATTTT.

This clone was picked up one time. The chain has TRBV7-8 and TRBJ2-7; D is possibly TRBD2 (5 bases). V was trimmed by 5 bases and J by 0 bases, leaving 23 bases between them. CDR3 length: 18 residues. CDR1 and CDR2 from the germline V gene are SGHVS and FQNEAQ. The CDR3 spells CASSQLGAYSGISYEQYF. The CDR3 DNA reads as TGTGCCAGCAGCCAATTAGGAGCGTACTCGGGAATCTCCTACGAGCAGTACTTC.

The genes are TRBV7-9 and TRBJ1-5, with D hard to call. CDR1 is SEHNR, CDR2 FQNEAQ, per germline (reference sequence). The ends were cut back, 5 bases at V and 2 bases at J, with 10 bases in the middle. This CDR3 is built from 14 residues. The CDR3 DNA sequence: TGTGCCAGCAGCCCAGATGGGGGCAATCAGCCCCAGCATTTT. Translated: CASSPDGGNQPQHF.

The rearrangement links TRBV19 to TRBJ1-4, with 7 bases that match TRBD1. The CDR3 sequence is 14 residues long. In germline, CDR1 is LNHDA, CDR2 SQIVND (reference sequence). J lost 7 bases, V lost 7 bases, and 9 bases had no gene match. CDR3 nucleotides: TGTGCCAGTAAACGACAGGGTGGCAGTGAAAAACTGTTTTTT. Its protein product is CASKRQGGSEKLFF.

This chain joins TRBV30 and TRBJ2-7; possible D gene TRBD1, 5 bases. Trimming cost V 1 base and J 0 bases, with 10 bases left between them. Per germline, CDR1 GTSNPN and CDR2 SVGIG (reference sequence). This CDR3 is built from 14 residues. The CDR3: CAWSGQPLSYEQYF. Written as DNA, the CDR3 is TGTGCCTGGAGTGGACAGCCTCTCTCCTACGAGCAGTACTTC.

The J gene is TRBJ1-4, the V gene TRBV5-1; no clear D. Trimming removed 1 base from V and 0 bases from J, with 10 bases in between. There are 16 residues in the CDR3. Germline loops: CDR1 SGHRS, CDR2 YFSETQ. The CDR3 DNA follows: TGCGCCAGCAGCTTGAATCCCTTTGCAACTAATGAAAAACTGTTTTTT. This gives the protein CASSLNPFATNEKLFF.